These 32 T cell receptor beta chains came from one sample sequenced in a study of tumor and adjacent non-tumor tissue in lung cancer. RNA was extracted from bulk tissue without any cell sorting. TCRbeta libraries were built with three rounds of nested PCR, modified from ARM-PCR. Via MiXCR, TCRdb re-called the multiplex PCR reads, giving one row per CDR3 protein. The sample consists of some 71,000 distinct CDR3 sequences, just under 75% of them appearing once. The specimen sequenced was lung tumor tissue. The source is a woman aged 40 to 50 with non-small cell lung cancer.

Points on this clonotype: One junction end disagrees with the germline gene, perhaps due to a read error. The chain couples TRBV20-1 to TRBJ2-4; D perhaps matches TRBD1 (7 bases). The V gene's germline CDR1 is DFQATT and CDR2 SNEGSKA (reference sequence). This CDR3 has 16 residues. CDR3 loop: CNARDQGGVMGNIQYF. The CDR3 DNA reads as TGCAATGCTAGAGATCAGGGGGGCGTGATGGGAAACATTCAGTACTTC.

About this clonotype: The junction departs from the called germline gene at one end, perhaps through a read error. The CDR3 sequence is CGVGNHQGPYTF. For the CDR3, the DNA is TGCGGCGTTGGTAACCACCAGGGCCCCTACACCTTC. The chain is built from TRBV29-1 and TRBJ1-2; D is perhaps TRBD1 (5 bases). Germline V CDR1 and CDR2: SQVTM, ANQGSEA. The CDR3 has 12 residues.

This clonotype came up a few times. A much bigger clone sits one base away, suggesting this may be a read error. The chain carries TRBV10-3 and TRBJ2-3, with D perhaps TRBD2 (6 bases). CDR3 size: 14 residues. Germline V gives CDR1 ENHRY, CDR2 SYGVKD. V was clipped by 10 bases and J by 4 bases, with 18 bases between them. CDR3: CATEAGRSADTQYF. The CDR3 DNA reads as TGTGCCACCGAGGCGGGAAGGTCGGCAGATACGCAGTATTTT.

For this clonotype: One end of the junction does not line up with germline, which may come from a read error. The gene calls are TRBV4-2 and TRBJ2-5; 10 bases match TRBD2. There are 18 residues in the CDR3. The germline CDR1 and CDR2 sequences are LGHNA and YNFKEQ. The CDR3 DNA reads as TGTGCCAGCAGACAAGGGCTAGCGGGGGCGGGGTGGCAAGAGACCCAGTACTTC. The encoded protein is CASRQGLAGAGWQETQYF.

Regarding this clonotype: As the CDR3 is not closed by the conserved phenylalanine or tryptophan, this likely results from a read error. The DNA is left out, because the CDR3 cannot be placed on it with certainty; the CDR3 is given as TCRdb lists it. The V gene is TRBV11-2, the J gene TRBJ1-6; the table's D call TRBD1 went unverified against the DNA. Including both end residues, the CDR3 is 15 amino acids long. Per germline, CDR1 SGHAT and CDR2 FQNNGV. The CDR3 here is CAGSSDGQLNSPLRL.

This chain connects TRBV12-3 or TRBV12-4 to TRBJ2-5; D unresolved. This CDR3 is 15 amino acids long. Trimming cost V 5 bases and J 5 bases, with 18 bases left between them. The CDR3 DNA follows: TGTGCCAGCAGTGACCAAACGGTCGCTACGGAGACCCAGTACTTC. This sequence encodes CASSDQTVATETQYF.

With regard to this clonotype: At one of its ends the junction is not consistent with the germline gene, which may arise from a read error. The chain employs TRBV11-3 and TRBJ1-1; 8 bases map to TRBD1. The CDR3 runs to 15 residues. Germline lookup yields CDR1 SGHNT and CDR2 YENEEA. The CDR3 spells CASSPGGIRKTETFF. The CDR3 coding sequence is TGTGCCAGCAGCCCAGGGGGCATCCGAAAGACTGAAACTTTCTTT.

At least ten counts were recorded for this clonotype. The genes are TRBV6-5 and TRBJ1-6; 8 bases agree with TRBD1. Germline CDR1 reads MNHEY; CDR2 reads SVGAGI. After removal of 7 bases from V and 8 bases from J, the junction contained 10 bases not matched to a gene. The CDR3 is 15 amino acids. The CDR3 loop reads CASTPRAGGDSPLHF. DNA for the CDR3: TGTGCCAGCACCCCCAGGGCAGGGGGCGATTCACCCCTCCACTTT.

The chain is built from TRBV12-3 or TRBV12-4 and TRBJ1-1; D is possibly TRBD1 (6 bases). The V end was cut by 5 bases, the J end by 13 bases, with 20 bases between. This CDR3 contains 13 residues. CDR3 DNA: TGTGCCAGCAGTCCGGACAGAACCACTGAAATTTTCTTT. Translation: CASSPDRTTEIFF.

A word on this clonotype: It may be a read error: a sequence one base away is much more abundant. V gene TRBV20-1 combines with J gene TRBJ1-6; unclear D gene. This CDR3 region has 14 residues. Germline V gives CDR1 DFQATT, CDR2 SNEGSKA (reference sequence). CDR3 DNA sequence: TGCAGCCCCTGGAGGAGCTCCTATAATTCACCCCTCCACTTT. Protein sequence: CSPWRSSYNSPLHF.

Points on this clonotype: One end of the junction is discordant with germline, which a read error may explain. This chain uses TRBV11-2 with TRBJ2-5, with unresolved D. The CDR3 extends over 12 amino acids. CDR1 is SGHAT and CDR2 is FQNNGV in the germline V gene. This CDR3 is CASSLEGRTQYF. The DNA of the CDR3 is TGTGCCAGCAGCTTAGAGGGAAGGACGCAGTATTTC.

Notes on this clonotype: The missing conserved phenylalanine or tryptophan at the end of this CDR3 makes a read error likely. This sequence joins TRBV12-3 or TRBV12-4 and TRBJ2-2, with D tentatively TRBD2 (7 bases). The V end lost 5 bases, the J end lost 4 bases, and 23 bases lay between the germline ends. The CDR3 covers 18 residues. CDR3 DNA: TGTGCCAGCAGTCCCTACCCCGGGGGGCGGGGAAGCACCGGGGAGCTGTTTTAT. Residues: CASSPYPGGRGSTGELFY.

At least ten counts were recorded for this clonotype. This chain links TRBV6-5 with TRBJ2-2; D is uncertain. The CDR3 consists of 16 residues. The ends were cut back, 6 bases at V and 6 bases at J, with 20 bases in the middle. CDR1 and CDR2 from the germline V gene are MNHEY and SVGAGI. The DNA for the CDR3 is TGTGCCAGCAGCCCTGAAACAGTACGACATTCCGGGGAGCTGTTTTTT. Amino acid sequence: CASSPETVRHSGELFF.

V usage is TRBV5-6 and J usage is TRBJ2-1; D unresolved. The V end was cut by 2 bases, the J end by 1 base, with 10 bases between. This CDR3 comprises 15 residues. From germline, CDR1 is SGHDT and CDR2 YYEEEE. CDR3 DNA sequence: TGTGCCAGCAGCTTCGACGAAGATTCCTACAATGAGCAGTTCTTC. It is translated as CASSFDEDSYNEQFF.

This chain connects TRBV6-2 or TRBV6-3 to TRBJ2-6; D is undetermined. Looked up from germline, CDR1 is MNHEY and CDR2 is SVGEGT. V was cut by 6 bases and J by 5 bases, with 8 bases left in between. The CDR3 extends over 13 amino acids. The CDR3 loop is CASRDPRANVLTF. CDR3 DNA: TGTGCCAGCAGGGACCCGAGGGCCAACGTCCTGACTTTC.

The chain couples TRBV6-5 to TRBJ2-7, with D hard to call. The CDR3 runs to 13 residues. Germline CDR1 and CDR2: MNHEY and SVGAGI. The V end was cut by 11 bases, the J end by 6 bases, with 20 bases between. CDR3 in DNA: TGTGCCTGTAGTTATCAAAGTGGTTTCGAGCAGTACTTC. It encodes CACSYQSGFEQYF.

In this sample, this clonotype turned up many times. CDR3 sequence (DNA): TGTGCCAGCAGGCCCGTGGCTAACTATGGCTACACCTTC. Residues: CASRPVANYGYTF. V is TRBV28 and J is TRBJ1-2; no clear D. Germline V gene data show CDR1 as MDHEN and CDR2 as SYDVKM. Trimming left V 6 bases short and J 0 bases short, with 8 bases between. CDR3 size: 13 residues.

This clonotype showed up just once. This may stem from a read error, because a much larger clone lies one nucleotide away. The CDR3 loop reads CASSQDISEGLTQYF. CDR3 bases: TGCGCCAGCAGCCAAGATATTAGCGAGGGGTTGACCCAGTACTTC. The V call is TRBV4-1, the J call TRBJ2-5; D assignment may be TRBD1 or TRBD2 (5 bases each). Trimming pared 0 bases from V and 7 bases from J, leaving 15 bases between. From germline, CDR1 is MGHRA and CDR2 YSYEKL. This CDR3 has 15 amino acids.

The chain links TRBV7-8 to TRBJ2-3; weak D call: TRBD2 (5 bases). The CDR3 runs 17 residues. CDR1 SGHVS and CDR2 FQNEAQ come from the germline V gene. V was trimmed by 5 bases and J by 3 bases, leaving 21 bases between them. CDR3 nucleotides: TGTGCCAGCAGCCTTTACGGTCTAGCAACGGAGACAGATACGCAGTATTTT. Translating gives CASSLYGLATETDTQYF.

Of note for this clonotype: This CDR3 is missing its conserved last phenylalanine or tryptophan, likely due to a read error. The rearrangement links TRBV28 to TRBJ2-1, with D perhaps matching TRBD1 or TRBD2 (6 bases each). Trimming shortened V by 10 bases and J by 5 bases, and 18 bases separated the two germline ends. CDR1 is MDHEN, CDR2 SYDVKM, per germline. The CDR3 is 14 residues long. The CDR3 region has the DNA TGTGCCAACCCGACTAGGGGGAGACACAATGAGCAGTTCCTC. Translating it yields CANPTRGRHNEQFL.

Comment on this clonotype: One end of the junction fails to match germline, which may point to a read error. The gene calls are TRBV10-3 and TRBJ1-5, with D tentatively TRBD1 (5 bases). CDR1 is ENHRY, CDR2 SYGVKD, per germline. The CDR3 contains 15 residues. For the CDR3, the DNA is TGTGCCATCAGTGACAGGGCAAGTGGCAATCAGCCCCATCATTTT. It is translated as CAISDRASGNQPHHF.

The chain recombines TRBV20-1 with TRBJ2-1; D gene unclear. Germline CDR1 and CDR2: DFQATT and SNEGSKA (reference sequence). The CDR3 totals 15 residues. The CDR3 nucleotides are TGCAGAGCAACCGTCCTTGGACGATCCTACAATGAGCAGTTCTTC. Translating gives CRATVLGRSYNEQFF.

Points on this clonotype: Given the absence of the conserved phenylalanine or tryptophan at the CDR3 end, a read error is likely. The CDR3 sequence: CPSSLPQGAYGYTL. The CDR3 nucleotides are TGTCCCAGCAGCTTGCCTCAGGGAGCCTATGGCTACACCTTA. J is TRBJ1-2 and V is TRBV11-2; TRBD1 is a possible D gene (5 bases). In germline, CDR1 is SGHAT, CDR2 FQNNGV. This CDR3 comprises 14 residues.

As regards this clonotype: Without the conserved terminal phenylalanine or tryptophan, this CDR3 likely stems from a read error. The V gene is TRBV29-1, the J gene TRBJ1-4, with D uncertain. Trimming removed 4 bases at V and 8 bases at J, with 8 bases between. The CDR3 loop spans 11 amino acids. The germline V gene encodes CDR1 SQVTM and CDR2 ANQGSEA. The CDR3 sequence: CSVGEEEKLFL. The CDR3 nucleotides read TGCAGCGTTGGAGAAGAAGAAAAACTGTTTTTG.

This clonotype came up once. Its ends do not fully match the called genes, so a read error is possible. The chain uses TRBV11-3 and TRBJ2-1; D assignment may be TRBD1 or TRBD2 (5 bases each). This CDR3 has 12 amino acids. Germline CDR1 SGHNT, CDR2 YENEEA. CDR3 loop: CANSLEGNEQSF. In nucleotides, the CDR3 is TGTGCCAACAGTTTAGAGGGGAATGAGCAGTCCTTC.

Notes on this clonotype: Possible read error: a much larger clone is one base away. This CDR3 is CATGSSGGNTIYF. The CDR3 DNA reads TGTGCCACCGGATCCTCGGGAGGAAACACCATATATTTT. This chain links TRBV2 with TRBJ1-3; D is undetermined. Per the germline V gene, CDR1 is SNHLY and CDR2 is FYNNEI. The CDR3 covers 13 residues. Deletions cut 10 bases from V and 4 bases from J, with 14 bases between.

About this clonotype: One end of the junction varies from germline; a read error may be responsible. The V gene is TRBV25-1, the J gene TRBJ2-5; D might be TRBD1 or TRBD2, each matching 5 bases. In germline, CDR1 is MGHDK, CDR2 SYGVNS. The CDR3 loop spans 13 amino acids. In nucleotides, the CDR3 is TGTACCAGCAGTTTTGGGGCCGCGGGGACCCAGTACTTC. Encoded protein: CTSSFGAAGTQYF.

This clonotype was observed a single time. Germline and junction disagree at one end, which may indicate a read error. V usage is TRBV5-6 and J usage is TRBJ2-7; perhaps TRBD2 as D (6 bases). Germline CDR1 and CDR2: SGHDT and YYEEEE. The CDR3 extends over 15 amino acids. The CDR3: CASSFGGASVHEQYF. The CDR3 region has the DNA TGTGCCAGCAGCTTCGGAGGGGCTAGTGTACACGAGCAATACTTC.

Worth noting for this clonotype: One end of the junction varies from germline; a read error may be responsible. The chain's CDR3 is CASSRGGVGSYNGQFF. CDR3 DNA sequence: TGTGCCAGCAGTCGCGGGGGAGTGGGCTCCTACAATGGGCAGTTCTTC. The genes are TRBV6-1 and TRBJ2-1; TRBD2 agrees at 7 bases. Germline values: CDR1 MNHNS, CDR2 SASEGT. CDR3 length: 16 amino acids.

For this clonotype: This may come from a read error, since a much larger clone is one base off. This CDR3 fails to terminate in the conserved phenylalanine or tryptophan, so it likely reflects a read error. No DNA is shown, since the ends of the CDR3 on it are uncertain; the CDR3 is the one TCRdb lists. The CDR3 is CASSTPGTPAYI. The V call is TRBV7-9, the J call TRBJ2-5; TRBD1, the table's D call, lacks a check against the DNA. Germline lookup yields CDR1 SEHNR and CDR2 FQNEAQ (reference sequence). Termini included, the CDR3 measures 12 amino acids.

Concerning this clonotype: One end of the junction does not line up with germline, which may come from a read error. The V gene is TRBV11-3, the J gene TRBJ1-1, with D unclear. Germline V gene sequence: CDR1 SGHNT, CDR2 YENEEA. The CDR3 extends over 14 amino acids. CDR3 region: CVSTFLLGDTEAFF. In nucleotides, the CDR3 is TGTGTCAGCACCTTTCTACTTGGTGACACTGAAGCTTTCTTT.

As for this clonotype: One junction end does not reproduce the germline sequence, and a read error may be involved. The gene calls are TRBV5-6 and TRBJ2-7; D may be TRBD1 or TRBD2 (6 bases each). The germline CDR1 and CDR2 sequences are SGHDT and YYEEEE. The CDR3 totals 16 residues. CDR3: CTRSLFGGAESNEQYF. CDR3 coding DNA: TGTACCAGGAGCTTATTCGGGGGCGCGGAGTCCAACGAGCAGTACTTC.